The 25 T cell receptor beta chains presented below share a single source sample, sequenced in a study of shared clonotypes between healthy human individuals (dated by TCRdb to about 2020). CD8 naive samples consisted of CD45RO-negative cells that were positively selected for CCR7, yielding a CD45RA+CCR7+ population without TemRA cells. To prepare the library, the immunoSEQ multiplex PCR assay was applied. TCRdb took over this immuneACCESS table, retaining in-frame rearrangements with V and J assigned. Such tables are incomplete; in checked studies, under half of the missing clones stem from an unresolved V gene, and the remainder is unexplained. This sample holds about 2 million clones; about 95% were observed only once. 0.85% to 1.2% of the sample comes from the top ten. The sample consisted of naive CD8+ T cells sorted from blood. Read against the paper, the sample's cell subset or site label means: CD45RA+CCR7+. Source of these receptors: a man aged 18 to 29 in good health.

Only one count was recorded for this clone. Other DNA sequences in this sample translate to the same CDR3. V usage is TRBV27 and J usage is TRBJ2-1, with D uncertain. V was cut by 5 bases and J by 1 base, with 6 bases left in between. This CDR3 comprises 13 residues. Germline V gene lookup returns CDR1 MNHEY and CDR2 SMNVEV (reference sequence). CDR3: CASSLRSYNEQFF. The CDR3 coding sequence is TGTGCCAGCAGTCTTAGGTCCTACAATGAGCAGTTCTTC.

As concerns this clone: Other DNA sequences in the sample encode the same CDR3. J is TRBJ2-7 and V is TRBV5-6; 8 bases agree with TRBD1. The V gene end was trimmed by 4 bases and the J gene end by 0 bases; junction bases not matched to a gene: 3. The CDR3 is 14 residues long. Germline V gene data show CDR1 as SGHDT and CDR2 as YYEEEE. The CDR3 nucleotides are TGTGCCAGCAGCCCCGGGACAGGCTCCTACGAGCAGTACTTC. Translating it yields CASSPGTGSYEQYF. Combining the CDR3 with reference TRBV5-6 and TRBJ2-7 gives the whole variable domain DAGVTQSPTHLIKTRGQQVTLRCSPKSGHDTVSWYQQALGQGPQFIFQYYEEEERQRGNFPDRFSGHQFPNYSSELNVNALLLGDSALYLCASSPGTGSYEQYFGPGTRLTVT.

The chain uses TRBV7-9 and TRBJ1-3; D call uncertain. Germline values: CDR1 SEHNR, CDR2 FQNEAQ (reference sequence). The CDR3 consists of 11 residues. Trimming stripped 7 bases from V and 4 bases from J, with 5 bases between. The chain's CDR3 is CASNTGNTIYF. The CDR3 DNA is TGTGCCAGCAATACAGGAAACACCATATATTTT.

The chain joins TRBV9 to TRBJ1-1, with unresolved D. V shed 0 bases and J shed 3 bases, with 9 bases lying between them. Germline V gene sequence: CDR1 SGDLS, CDR2 YYNGEE. CDR3 length: 14 amino acids. The CDR3 sequence: CASSVGERDTEAFF. The DNA for the CDR3 is TGTGCCAGCAGCGTAGGGGAGAGGGACACTGAAGCTTTCTTT.

The chain uses TRBV7-9 and TRBJ2-1, with TRBD2 matching 11 bases. The germline V gene encodes CDR1 SEHNR and CDR2 FQNEAQ (reference sequence). The CDR3 has 15 residues. Trimming took 5 bases from V and 7 from J; bases not matched to a gene: 7. In DNA form, the CDR3 reads TGTGCCAGCAGCAAGGTGACTAGCGGGGAAAATGAGCAGTTCTTC. This gives the protein CASSKVTSGENEQFF. Together with reference TRBV7-9 and TRBJ2-1, the CDR3 gives the full variable domain: DTGVSQNPRHKITKRGQNVTFRCDPISEHNRLYWYRQTLGQGPEFLTYFQNEAQLEKSRLLSDRFSAERPKGSFSTLEIQRTEQGDSAMYLCASSKVTSGENEQFFGPGTRLTVL.

The table lists this clone with a count of one. The chain employs TRBV6-6 and TRBJ2-2; no firm D call. CDR3 size: 14 residues. Looked up from germline, CDR1 is MNHNY and CDR2 is SVGAGI (reference sequence). With 7 bases removed from V and 6 bases from J, the gap between germline ends came to 15 bases. CDR3 in DNA: TGTGCCAGCACGCAGCTTAACGTTCCCGGGGAGCTGTTTTTT. Translating it yields CASTQLNVPGELFF.

The CDR3, as DNA: TGTGCCAGCAGCTTAGCGGGGACCTCTAGCACAGATACGCAGTATTTT. Translating it yields CASSLAGTSSTDTQYF. This chain uses TRBV7-2 with TRBJ2-3; D possibly uses TRBD1 or TRBD2 (5 bases each). The ends were cut back, 0 bases at V and 0 bases at J, with 10 bases in the middle. The CDR3 runs 16 residues. CDR1 is SGHTA and CDR2 is FQGNSA in the germline V gene.

CDR3: CASSSLATGELFF. The CDR3 DNA sequence: TGTGCCAGCAGTTCACTAGCGACGGGGGAGCTGTTTTTT. V and J are TRBV28 and TRBJ2-2; 7 bases line up with TRBD2. Germline CDR1 reads MDHEN; CDR2 reads SYDVKM. The CDR3 runs 13 residues. V lost 4 bases to trimming and J lost 8 bases; unmatched junction nucleotides: 4.

This clone was observed once. The gene calls are TRBV19 and TRBJ1-2; 8 bases map to TRBD1. The CDR3 loop spans 15 amino acids. V lost 5 bases to trimming and J lost 8 bases; unmatched junction nucleotides: 13. The germline V gene has CDR1 LNHDA and CDR2 SQIVND (reference sequence). CDR3 DNA sequence: TGTGCCAGTAGTGACCGACAGGGGCTTCTAGAGGGCTACACCTTC. It is translated as CASSDRQGLLEGYTF.

On this clone itself: Different DNA sequences within this sample yield the same CDR3. J is TRBJ1-1 and V is TRBV6-5, with unresolved D. Germline assignment: CDR1 MNHEY and CDR2 SVGAGI. V gave up 3 bases and J gave up 0 bases, with 8 bases separating them. This CDR3 spans 14 amino acids. CDR3 coding DNA: TGTGCCAGCAGTTATTCCTCATTGAACACTGAAGCTTTCTTT. Protein sequence: CASSYSSLNTEAFF.

The chain employs TRBV9 and TRBJ2-7; D is unresolved. The ends were cut back, 4 bases at V and 0 bases at J, with 11 bases in the middle. This CDR3 is built from 14 residues. Per germline, CDR1 SGDLS and CDR2 YYNGEE. The CDR3 DNA reads as TGTGCCAGCAGCAAGGGTGAGAGCTCCTACGAGCAGTACTTC. Its protein is CASSKGESSYEQYF.

This chain uses TRBV13 with TRBJ1-2; the D is unclear. V lost 1 base, J lost 4 bases, and 13 bases lay in between. CDR1 and CDR2 from the germline V gene are PRHDT and FYEKMQ (reference sequence). CDR3 length: 15 residues. CDR3 DNA sequence: TGTGCCAGCAGCTTAGAGGGAGGATCTCTCTATGGCTACACCTTC. Amino acids: CASSLEGGSLYGYTF.

The V gene is TRBV30, the J gene TRBJ1-1, with D uncertain. The CDR3 is 13 residues long. Deletions cut 0 bases from V and 6 bases from J, with 11 bases between. The germline CDR1 and CDR2 sequences are GTSNPN and SVGIG (reference sequence). The CDR3 reads CAWSVTGWAEAFF. For the CDR3, the DNA is TGTGCCTGGAGTGTGACCGGGTGGGCTGAAGCTTTCTTT.

The V and J genes are TRBV6-5 and TRBJ1-4, with D unresolved. With 2 bases removed from V and 3 bases from J, the gap between germline ends came to 7 bases. The CDR3 length is 14 residues. Looked up from germline, CDR1 is MNHEY and CDR2 is SVGAGI. CDR3 residues: CASSYGLANEKLFF. The CDR3 DNA reads as TGTGCCAGCAGTTACGGGTTAGCTAATGAAAAACTGTTTTTT.

This clone appeared once. The rearrangement links TRBV2 to TRBJ1-2; D gene ambiguous. CDR1 is SNHLY and CDR2 is FYNNEI in the germline V gene. This CDR3 spans 12 amino acids. Deletions cut 10 bases from V and 2 bases from J, with 11 bases between. The CDR3 nucleotides are TGTGCCATCCCGGCGGTGAACTATGGCTACACCTTC. As protein: CAIPAVNYGYTF. Supplemented by reference TRBV2 and TRBJ1-2, the full variable domain reads EPEVTQTPSHQVTQMGQEVILRCVPISNHLYFYWYRQILGQKVEFLVSFYNNEISEKSEIFDDQFSVERPDGSNFTLKIRSTKLEDSAMYFCAIPAVNYGYTFGSGTRLTVV.

CDR3 DNA: TGTGCCAGCAGTCCCCGGGGGACAGATACGCAGTATTTT. Protein product: CASSPRGTDTQYF. The chain employs TRBV6-4 and TRBJ2-3, with D maybe TRBD2 (6 bases). Trimming removed 5 bases from V and 3 bases from J, with 9 bases in between. The CDR3 spans 13 residues. Germline V gene sequence: CDR1 MRHNA, CDR2 SNTAGT.

The CDR3 DNA is TGTGCCAGCAGCTTGAGTGGGGCAGGTAGAGAGCCTGGCTACACCTTC. Protein sequence: CASSLSGAGREPGYTF. The chain has TRBV5-6 and TRBJ1-2; D may be TRBD1 (5 bases). V lost 1 base and J 7 bases, leaving 20 bases between the germline ends. The CDR3 is made up of 16 amino acids. CDR1 SGHDT and CDR2 YYEEEE come from the germline V gene.

This clone was seen only once. The CDR3 spells CASSLEGAGVEAFF. The CDR3 nucleotides are TGTGCCAGCAGCTTAGAGGGCGCAGGGGTCGAAGCTTTCTTT. The chain carries TRBV13 and TRBJ1-1, with D maybe TRBD1 (6 bases). This CDR3 has 14 residues. The germline V gene encodes CDR1 PRHDT and CDR2 FYEKMQ (reference sequence). Trimming shortened V by 1 base and J by 8 bases, and 14 bases separated the two germline ends.

The V gene is TRBV11-2, the J gene TRBJ2-1; D uncertain. V lost 4 bases to trimming and J lost 8 bases, with 12 bases between them. CDR1 is SGHAT and CDR2 is FQNNGV in the germline V gene. CDR3 size: 13 residues. The CDR3 region has the DNA TGTGCCAGCAGCTATCTCCGGACGGATGAGCAGTTCTTC. It encodes CASSYLRTDEQFF.

This chain uses TRBV28 with TRBJ2-7, with 8 bases lining up with TRBD1. Trimming removed 4 bases from V and 3 bases from J; junction bases left unmatched: 5. Germline assignment: CDR1 MDHEN and CDR2 SYDVKM. The CDR3 sequence is 14 residues long. In nucleotides, the CDR3 is TGTGCCAGCAGTTCCAGGGGGCCGATCTACGAGCAGTACTTC. Translating gives CASSSRGPIYEQYF.

The chain is built from TRBV4-1 and TRBJ2-1; D remains unclear. The CDR3 loop spans 15 amino acids. The germline V gene has CDR1 MGHRA and CDR2 YSYEKL. V dropped 0 bases and J dropped 6 bases, with 12 bases sitting between them. The CDR3 reads CASSQEPPPGNEQFF. The CDR3 DNA follows: TGCGCCAGCAGCCAAGAGCCCCCTCCGGGCAATGAGCAGTTCTTC.

The chain uses TRBV4-2 and TRBJ2-7; 7 bases are a match to TRBD2. Germline V CDR1 and CDR2: LGHNA, YNFKEQ. This CDR3 region has 17 residues. V lost 0 bases and J lost 3; bases outside the gene matches: 11. Here the CDR3 reads CASSQDSSLSGVYEQYF. CDR3 nucleotide sequence: TGTGCCAGCAGCCAAGATAGTTCTTTGAGCGGGGTCTACGAGCAGTACTTC.

The chain uses TRBV4-1 and TRBJ1-6; D call uncertain. This CDR3 has 15 residues. V gave up 1 base and J gave up 5 bases, with 9 bases separating them. From germline, CDR1 is MGHRA and CDR2 YSYEKL. The CDR3 loop is CASSQGEADNSPLHF. DNA of the CDR3: TGCGCCAGCAGCCAAGGGGAGGCGGATAATTCACCCCTCCACTTT.

The chain combines TRBV29-1 with TRBJ1-2; 7 bases fit TRBD1. The CDR3 totals 12 residues. With 5 bases clipped from V and 8 bases from J, the junction kept 8 bases outside the gene matches. Per germline, CDR1 SQVTM and CDR2 ANQGSEA. As DNA, the CDR3 is TGCAGCGTTCCTGCGACAGGGAGAGGCTACACCTTC. Residues: CSVPATGRGYTF.

The chain carries TRBV7-9 and TRBJ1-1; TRBD1 is a possible D gene (6 bases). The CDR3 totals 14 residues. Germline V gene sequence: CDR1 SEHNR, CDR2 FQNEAQ (reference sequence). V was cut by 4 bases and J by 7 bases, with 16 bases left in between. The CDR3 DNA reads as TGTGCCAGCAGCTCTCGAGACAGGTTTGGTGAAGCTTTCTTT. This gives the protein CASSSRDRFGEAFF. Full variable domain (remainder filled in from reference TRBV7-9 and TRBJ1-1): DTGVSQNPRHKITKRGQNVTFRCDPISEHNRLYWYRQTLGQGPEFLTYFQNEAQLEKSRLLSDRFSAERPKGSFSTLEIQRTEQGDSAMYLCASSSRDRFGEAFFGQGTRLTVV.